Each of the 22 T cell receptor beta chains below was sequenced from the same sample in a study of kidney transplant recipient with SARS-CoV-2 infection. TCRdb re-called the reads through MiXCR, storing one row per CDR3 protein. The sample yields 200,000 to 300,000 distinct CDR3 sequences, around 28% seen once. Sequenced material: a blood sample, taken at baseline and on day 111 from a kidney transplant recipient. These receptors all stem from a young adult male patient who had COVID-19 and was a kidney transplant recipient. The graft donor may have contributed some T cells.

Turning to this clonotype: A much larger clone lies a single base off, so this may be a read error. The rearrangement links TRBV5-4 to TRBJ1-4, with no clear D. Germline V gene sequence: CDR1 SGHNT, CDR2 YYREEE (reference sequence). Trimming shortened V by 1 base and J by 16 bases, and 14 bases separated the two germline ends. This CDR3 has 12 residues. The CDR3, as DNA: TGTGCCAGCAGCTTGCAAGGCTTGGAACCGTTTTTT. This sequence encodes CASSLQGLEPFF. The full variable domain, in which reference TRBV5-4 and TRBJ1-4 provide the parts outside the CDR3, is ETGVTQSPTHLIKTRGQQVTLRCSSQSGHNTVSWYQQALGQGPQFIFQYYREEENGRGNFPPRFSGLQFPNYSSELNVNALELDDSALYLCASSLQGLEPFFGSGTQLSVL.

In the case of this clonotype: A read error is possible here, since a much larger clone lies one base away. V gene TRBV2 combines with J gene TRBJ1-2, with D tentatively TRBD1 (5 bases). This CDR3 is 14 amino acids long. Germline lookup yields CDR1 SNHLY and CDR2 FYNNEI. Trimming took 6 bases from V and 8 from J, leaving 19 bases between them. The CDR3 region is CASSPIRGREGYTF. The CDR3 region has the DNA TGTGCCAGCAGCCCGATACGGGGCAGAGAGGGCTACACCTTC.

On this clonotype itself: A much larger clonotype is one base distant, so this may be a read error. V and J are TRBV12-3 or TRBV12-4 and TRBJ2-5, with 11 positions matching TRBD2. CDR3 length: 16 residues. The CDR3 is CASSPRLAGTQGTQYF. CDR3 nucleotides: TGTGCCAGCAGTCCCAGACTAGCGGGGACCCAAGGGACCCAGTACTTC.

The sample holds many counts of this clonotype. The J gene is TRBJ2-5, the V gene TRBV24-1, with 7 nucleotides matching TRBD1. After removal of 0 bases from V and 0 bases from J, the junction contained 6 bases not matched to a gene. This CDR3 region has 17 residues. CDR1 and CDR2 from the germline V gene are KGHDR and SFDVKD. The DNA for the CDR3 is TGTGCCACCAGTGATTTGAAGACAGGGTGGGACCAAGAGACCCAGTACTTC. It translates to CATSDLKTGWDQETQYF.

This clonotype was detected ten times or more. The chain links TRBV5-8 to TRBJ1-2; D is unclear. The CDR3 consists of 16 residues. V lost 7 bases and J lost 4, with 23 bases in between. Germline V gene sequence: CDR1 SGHTS, CDR2 YDEGEE. The CDR3 loop is CASLESHPRKTYGYTF. The CDR3 nucleotides read TGTGCCAGCTTAGAAAGTCATCCACGAAAGACCTATGGCTACACCTTC.

Turning to this clonotype: Given a much more abundant clone one base away, this may be a read error. This chain links TRBV2 with TRBJ1-1, with D perhaps TRBD1 (5 bases). This CDR3 is 14 amino acids long. CDR1 is SNHLY and CDR2 is FYNNEI in the germline V gene. The CDR3 here is CASIERKGYTEAFF. CDR3 nucleotides: TGTGCCAGCATTGAACGGAAGGGGTACACTGAAGCTTTCTTT. Full variable domain (rest looked up from reference TRBV2 and TRBJ1-1): EPEVTQTPSHQVTQMGQEVILRCVPISNHLYFYWYRQILGQKVEFLVSFYNNEISEKSEIFDDQFSVERPDGSNFTLKIRSTKLEDSAMYFCASIERKGYTEAFFGQGTRLTVV.

This clonotype was seen repeatedly, ten times or more. DNA of the CDR3: TGTGCCAGCAGCTTGTCGGTACTAGCGGGAGGGCGGGAGACCCAGTACTTC. It translates to CASSLSVLAGGRETQYF. The chain uses TRBV11-1 and TRBJ2-5; TRBD2 agrees at 13 bases. The germline CDR1 and CDR2 sequences are SGHAT and FQDESV (reference sequence). The CDR3 runs 17 residues. J was trimmed by 5 bases and V by 3 bases; bases with no gene match: 9.

As for this clonotype: No conserved phenylalanine or tryptophan ends this CDR3, so it is likely a read error. The chain carries TRBV9 and TRBJ2-5; TRBD2 agrees at 8 bases. J lost 1 base, V lost 0 bases, and 5 bases had no gene match. Germline V gene sequence: CDR1 SGDLS, CDR2 YYNGEE. The CDR3 length is 16 residues. CDR3 nucleotides: TGTGCCAGCAGCGTAGATCCGGGAGGGCCCCAAGAGACCCAGTACCTC. Translated: CASSVDPGGPQETQYL.

This clonotype was seen repeatedly, ten times or more. The chain has TRBV5-8 and TRBJ2-6; possible D gene TRBD2, 5 bases. From germline, CDR1 is SGHTS and CDR2 YDEGEE. CDR3 size: 18 residues. V lost 7 bases and J lost 5, with 25 bases in between. Here the CDR3 DNA reads TGTGCCAGCGGGGTGGACTCATCCACACAAAGTCGGGCCAACGTCCTGACTTTC. Translating it yields CASGVDSSTQSRANVLTF.

This clonotype was detected many times. The rearrangement links TRBV3-1 to TRBJ2-2, with D hard to call. The germline CDR1 and CDR2 sequences are LGHDT and YNNKEL (reference sequence). The CDR3 sequence is 18 residues long. With 5 bases removed from V and 5 bases from J, the gap between germline ends came to 24 bases. The chain's CDR3 is CASSSFRPISGLTGELFF. The DNA for the CDR3 is TGTGCCAGCAGCTCATTCCGTCCCATTTCAGGCTTGACCGGGGAGCTGTTTTTT.

This clonotype was seen once. Possible read error: a much larger clone is one base away. The chain couples TRBV18 to TRBJ2-7; D not resolved. This CDR3 comprises 13 residues. Germline V gene sequence: CDR1 KGHSH, CDR2 LQKENI. CDR3 coding DNA: TGTGCCAGCTCACCACCCACCTCCTGCGAGCAGTACTTC. This sequence encodes CASSPPTSCEQYF.

About this clonotype: This clone may be a read error of a much larger clone one base away. The chain combines TRBV8-2 with TRBJ2-6. TRBV8-2 is described as a pseudogene. The CDR3 extends over 17 amino acids. The CDR3 DNA sequence: TGTGGCAGGTGCGGCAGGATAGCACAAAGTCGGGCCAACGTCCTGACTTTC. It encodes CGRCGRIAQSRANVLTF.

In the case of this clonotype: This likely reflects a read error, since a far larger clone is one base away. The V gene is TRBV6-5, the J gene TRBJ2-4; D may be TRBD1 (5 bases). The J call is doubtful: the DNA matches TRBJ1-2 better. The CDR3 covers 15 residues. Germline CDR1 is MNHEY and CDR2 is SVGAGI. The CDR3 sequence is CASSSFLRGGGGYTF. As DNA, the CDR3 is TGTGCCAGCAGTTCCTTCCTTAGGGGCGGGGGGGGCTACACCTTC.

This clonotype has ten or more counts. This chain links TRBV9 with TRBJ1-3; no firm D call. This CDR3 region has 13 residues. V gave up 0 bases and J gave up 9 bases, with 10 bases separating them. Germline-derived CDR1 and CDR2 are SGDLS and YYNGEE. The CDR3 DNA reads as TGTGCCAGCAGCGTAGGCGACGGGAGCACCATATATTTT. Translated, it gives CASSVGDGSTIYF.

A word on this clonotype: A much larger clone differs by one base, so this may be a read error. The CDR3 loop is CASSYSRAKVLINEQFF. CDR3 nucleotide sequence: TGTGCCAGCAGTTACTCTAGGGCCAAGGTGTTGATCAATGAGCAGTTCTTC. The rearrangement joins TRBV6-5 to TRBJ2-1; D ambiguous. The length of the CDR3 is 17 residues. V was cut by 0 bases and J by 6 bases, with 18 bases left in between. Germline assignment: CDR1 MNHEY and CDR2 SVGAGI.

This clonotype was seen repeatedly, ten times or more. The rearrangement uses TRBV24-1 and TRBJ2-1; no definite D call. CDR3 length: 13 residues. V lost 2 bases, J lost 6 bases, and 7 bases lay in between. Germline loops: CDR1 KGHDR, CDR2 SFDVKD. CDR3 nucleotide sequence: TGTGCCACCAGTGATTATCGGACCAATGAGCAGTTCTTC. Its protein product is CATSDYRTNEQFF.

This clonotype was observed at least ten times. The gene calls are TRBV5-5 and TRBJ1-5; TRBD1 matches 9 bases. Germline loops: CDR1 SGHKS, CDR2 YYEKEE (reference sequence). The V segment lost 4 bases and the J segment 5 bases; nucleotides outside the gene matches: 4. The CDR3 is made up of 14 amino acids. The CDR3 spells CASSPGTGHQPQHF. CDR3 nucleotides: TGTGCCAGCAGCCCCGGGACAGGGCATCAGCCCCAGCATTTT.

Regarding this clonotype: A much bigger clone sits one base away, suggesting this may be a read error. The chain combines TRBV15 with TRBJ2-4; no firm D call. The DNA end lines up better with TRBJ1-2; the J call may be wrong. The CDR3 extends over 17 amino acids. Germline V CDR1 and CDR2: LNHNV, YYDKDF (reference sequence). The CDR3: CATSEHIRCGKTHGYTF. CDR3 in DNA: TGTGCCACCAGCGAGCATATAAGGTGTGGAAAGACCCATGGCTACACCTTC.

This clonotype was seen many times. The rearrangement links TRBV6-8 to TRBJ1-2; D is unclear. The CDR3 is made up of 17 amino acids. V was pared by 5 bases and J by 4 bases, with 23 bases between. Looked up from germline, CDR1 is MNHGY and CDR2 is SAAAGT. DNA for the CDR3: TGTGCCAGCAGTCTGACTGGACGCTCTAGAAAGACCTATGGCTACACCTTC. Protein: CASSLTGRSRKTYGYTF.

Note on this clonotype: A much more abundant neighbour one base away suggests this may be a read error. This chain connects TRBV6-1 to TRBJ2-7; no clear D. Germline V gives CDR1 MNHNS, CDR2 SASEGT. This CDR3 comprises 16 residues. Between the trimmed V and J ends, which lost 2 bases and 3 bases, there was a span of 17 bases. Written as DNA, the CDR3 is TGTGCCAGCAGTGAATCCAATGACAAAGGGTGCTACGAGCAGTACGTC. Its translation is CASSESNDKGCYEQYV.

Notes on this clonotype: Possible read error: a much larger clone is one base away. The chain has TRBV7-8 and TRBJ2-5; unclear D gene. This CDR3 is 14 amino acids long. The V gene's germline CDR1 is SGHVS and CDR2 FQNEAQ. The CDR3 sequence is CASGYVETQETQHF. DNA for the CDR3: TGTGCCAGCGGTTATGTGGAGACCCAAGAGACCCAGCACTTC.

On this clonotype itself: A much larger clone is a single base away; this may be a read error. The chain joins TRBV5-1 to TRBJ2-3; 8 bases are a match to TRBD2. CDR3 length: 15 amino acids. Germline lookup yields CDR1 SGHRS and CDR2 YFSETQ. V dropped 3 bases and J dropped 8; count of bases not matched to a gene: 11. CDR3 protein: CASSWSGSSAGTQYF. The CDR3 DNA follows: TGCGCCAGCAGCTGGAGCGGGAGTAGCGCAGGTACGCAGTATTTT. Looking up the rest from reference TRBV5-1 and TRBJ2-3 gives the full variable domain: KAGVTQTPRYLIKTRGQQVTLSCSPISGHRSVSWYQQTPGQGLQFLFEYFSETQRNKGNFPGRFSGRQFSNSRSEMNVSTLELGDSALYLCASSWSGSSAGTQYFGPGTRLTVL.